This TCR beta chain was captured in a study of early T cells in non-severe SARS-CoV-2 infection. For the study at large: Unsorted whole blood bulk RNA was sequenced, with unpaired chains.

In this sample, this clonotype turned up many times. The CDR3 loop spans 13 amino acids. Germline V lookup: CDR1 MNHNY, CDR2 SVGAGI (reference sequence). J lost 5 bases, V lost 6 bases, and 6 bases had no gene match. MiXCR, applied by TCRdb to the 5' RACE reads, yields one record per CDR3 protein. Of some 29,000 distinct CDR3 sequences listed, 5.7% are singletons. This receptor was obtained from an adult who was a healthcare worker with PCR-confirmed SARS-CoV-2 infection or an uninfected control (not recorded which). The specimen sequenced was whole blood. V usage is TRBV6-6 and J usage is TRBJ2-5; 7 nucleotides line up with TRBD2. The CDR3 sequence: CASSQGGRETQYF. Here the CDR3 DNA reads TGTGCCAGCAGCCAGGGAGGGAGGGAGACCCAGTACTTC.